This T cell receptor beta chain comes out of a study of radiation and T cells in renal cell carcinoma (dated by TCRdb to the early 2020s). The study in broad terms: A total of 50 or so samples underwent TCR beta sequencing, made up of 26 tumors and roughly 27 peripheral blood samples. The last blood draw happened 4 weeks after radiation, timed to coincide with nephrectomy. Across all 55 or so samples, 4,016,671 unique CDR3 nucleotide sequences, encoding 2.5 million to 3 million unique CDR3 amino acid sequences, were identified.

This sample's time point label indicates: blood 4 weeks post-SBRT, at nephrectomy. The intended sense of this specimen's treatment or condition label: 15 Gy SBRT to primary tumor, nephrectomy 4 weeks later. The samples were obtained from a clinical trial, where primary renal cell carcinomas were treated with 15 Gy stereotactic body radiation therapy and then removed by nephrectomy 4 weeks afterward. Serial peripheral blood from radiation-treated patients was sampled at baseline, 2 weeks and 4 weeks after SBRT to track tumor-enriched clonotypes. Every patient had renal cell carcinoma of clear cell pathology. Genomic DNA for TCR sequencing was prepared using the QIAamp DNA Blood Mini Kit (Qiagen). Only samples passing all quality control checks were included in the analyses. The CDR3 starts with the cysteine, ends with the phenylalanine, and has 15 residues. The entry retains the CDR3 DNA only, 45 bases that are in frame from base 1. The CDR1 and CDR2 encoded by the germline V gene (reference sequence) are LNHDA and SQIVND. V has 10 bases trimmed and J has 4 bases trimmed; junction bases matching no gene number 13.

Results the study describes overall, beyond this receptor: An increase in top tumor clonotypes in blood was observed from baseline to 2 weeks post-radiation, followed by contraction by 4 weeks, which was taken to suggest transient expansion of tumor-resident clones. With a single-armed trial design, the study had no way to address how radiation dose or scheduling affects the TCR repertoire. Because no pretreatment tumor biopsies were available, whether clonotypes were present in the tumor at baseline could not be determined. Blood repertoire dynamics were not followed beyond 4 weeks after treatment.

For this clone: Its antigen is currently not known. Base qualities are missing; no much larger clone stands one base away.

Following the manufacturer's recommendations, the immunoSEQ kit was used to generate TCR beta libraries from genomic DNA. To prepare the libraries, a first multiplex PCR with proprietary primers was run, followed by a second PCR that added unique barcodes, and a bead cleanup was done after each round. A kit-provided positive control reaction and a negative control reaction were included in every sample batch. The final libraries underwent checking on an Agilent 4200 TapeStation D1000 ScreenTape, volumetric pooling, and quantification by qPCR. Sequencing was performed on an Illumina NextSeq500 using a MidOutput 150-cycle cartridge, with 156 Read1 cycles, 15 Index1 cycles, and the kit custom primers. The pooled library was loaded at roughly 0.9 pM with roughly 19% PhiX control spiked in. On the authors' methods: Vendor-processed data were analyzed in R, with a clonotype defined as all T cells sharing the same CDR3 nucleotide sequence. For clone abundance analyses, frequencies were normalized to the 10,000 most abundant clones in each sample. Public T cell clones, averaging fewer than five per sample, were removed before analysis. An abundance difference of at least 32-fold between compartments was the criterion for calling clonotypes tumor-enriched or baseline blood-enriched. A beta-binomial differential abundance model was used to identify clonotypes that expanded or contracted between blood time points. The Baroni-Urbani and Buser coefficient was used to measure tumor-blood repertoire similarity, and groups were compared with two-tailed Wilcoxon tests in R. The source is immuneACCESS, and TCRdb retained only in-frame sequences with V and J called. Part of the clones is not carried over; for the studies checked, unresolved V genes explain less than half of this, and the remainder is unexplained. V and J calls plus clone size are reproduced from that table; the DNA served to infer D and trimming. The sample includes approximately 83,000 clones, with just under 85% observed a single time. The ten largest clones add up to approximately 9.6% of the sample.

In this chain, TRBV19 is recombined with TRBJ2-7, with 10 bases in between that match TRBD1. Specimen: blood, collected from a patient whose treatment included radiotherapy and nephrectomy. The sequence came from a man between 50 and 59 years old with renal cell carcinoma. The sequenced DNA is TGTGCCACTCGAGGGCGGGACAGGGGTAGATACGAGCAGTACTTC. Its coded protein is CATRGRDRGRYEQYF.